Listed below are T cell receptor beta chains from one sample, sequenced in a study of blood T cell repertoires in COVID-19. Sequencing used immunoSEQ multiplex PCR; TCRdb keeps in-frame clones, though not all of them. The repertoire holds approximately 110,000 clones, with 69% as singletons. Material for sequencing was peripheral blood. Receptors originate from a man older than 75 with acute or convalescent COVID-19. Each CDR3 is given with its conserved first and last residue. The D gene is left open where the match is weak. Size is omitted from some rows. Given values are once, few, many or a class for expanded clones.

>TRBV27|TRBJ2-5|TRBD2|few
CASSSGLQETQYF
TGTGCCAGCAGTTCGGGACTACAAGAGACCCAGTACTTC
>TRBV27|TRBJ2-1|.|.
CASSYMGGEQFF
TGTGCCAGCAGTTACATGGGAGGTGAGCAGTTCTTC
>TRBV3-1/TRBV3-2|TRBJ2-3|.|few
CASSRPEADTQYF
TGTGCCAGCAGCCGGCCGGAGGCAGATACGCAGTATTTT
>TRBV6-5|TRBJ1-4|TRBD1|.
CASSSRRGDEKLFF
TGTGCCAGCAGTTCCCGCAGGGGGGATGAAAAACTGTTTTTT
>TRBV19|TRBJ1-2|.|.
CASRSRGNYGYTF
TGTGCCAGTAGATCGCGGGGTAACTATGGCTACACCTTC
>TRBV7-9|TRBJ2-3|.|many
CASSPGAPDTQYF
TGTGCCAGCAGCCCTGGGGCCCCAGATACGCAGTATTTT
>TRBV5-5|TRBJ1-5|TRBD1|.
CASSSGQGSNQPQHF
TGTGCCAGCAGCTCCGGACAGGGAAGCAATCAGCCCCAGCATTTT
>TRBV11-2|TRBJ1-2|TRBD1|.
CASSLDYGTAPRGYTF
TGTGCCAGCAGCTTAGATTACGGGACAGCACCTCGTGGCTACACCTTC
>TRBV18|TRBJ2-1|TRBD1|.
CASSPPMGQGAYNEQFF
TGTGCCAGCTCACCACCGATGGGCCAGGGGGCCTACAATGAGCAGTTCTTC
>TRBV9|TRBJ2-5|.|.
CASSVSGSQETQYF
TGTGCCAGCAGCGTCTCCGGGTCCCAAGAGACCCAGTACTTC
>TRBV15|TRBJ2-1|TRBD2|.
CATSSWREGPGEQFF
TGTGCCACCAGCAGTTGGCGGGAGGGCCCCGGTGAGCAGTTCTTC
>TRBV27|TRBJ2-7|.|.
CASSLLGSASYEQYF
TGTGCCAGCAGTCTACTGGGTAGCGCCTCCTACGAGCAGTACTTC
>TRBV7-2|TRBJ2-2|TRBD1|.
CASSQDRAEGELFF
TGTGCCAGCAGTCAGGACAGGGCTGAGGGGGAGCTGTTTTTT
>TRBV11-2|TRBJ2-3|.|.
CASSLYLTDTQYF
TGTGCCAGCAGCTTATATCTCACAGATACGCAGTATTTT
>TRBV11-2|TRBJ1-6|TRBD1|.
CASSSYRIGTGSSPLHF
TGTGCCAGCAGCTCATATCGTATCGGGACAGGGAGTTCACCCCTCCACTTT
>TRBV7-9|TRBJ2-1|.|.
CASSLPQLREQFF
TGTGCCAGCAGCTTACCTCAGTTACGTGAGCAGTTCTTC
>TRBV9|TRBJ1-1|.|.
CASSPRTQMNTEAFF
TGTGCCAGCAGCCCGAGGACTCAAATGAACACTGAAGCTTTCTTT
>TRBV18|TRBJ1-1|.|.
CASSRVRYTEAFF
TGTGCCAGCTCTCGAGTCCGGTACACTGAAGCTTTCTTT
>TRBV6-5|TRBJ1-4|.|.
CASSRQTTNEKLFF
TGTGCCAGCAGTCGACAGACAACTAATGAAAAACTGTTTTTT
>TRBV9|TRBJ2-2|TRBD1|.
CASSSGTALGELFF
TGTGCCAGCAGCTCAGGGACAGCTCTAGGGGAGCTGTTTTTT
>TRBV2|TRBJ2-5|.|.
CASSERSQYF
TGTGCCAGCAGTGAACGTTCCCAGTACTTC
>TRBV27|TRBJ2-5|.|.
CASSYQGSGETQYF
TGTGCCAGCAGTTACCAGGGGAGTGGGGAGACCCAGTACTTC
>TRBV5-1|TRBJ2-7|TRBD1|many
CASSLGLQGNYEQYF
TGCGCCAGCAGCTTGGGCCTACAGGGGAATTACGAGCAGTACTTC
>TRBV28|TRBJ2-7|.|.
CASSPPFYEQYF
TGTGCCAGCAGTCCCCCGTTCTACGAGCAGTACTTC
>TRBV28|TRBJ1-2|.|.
CASSLVQGLSTF
TGTGCCAGCAGTTTGGTGCAGGGATTATCCACCTTC
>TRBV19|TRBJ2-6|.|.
CASSISGSGANVLTF
TGTGCCAGTAGTATTTCGGGCTCTGGGGCCAACGTCCTGACTTTC
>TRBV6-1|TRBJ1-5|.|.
CASSDERINQPQHF
TGTGCCAGCAGTGATGAGCGTATTAATCAGCCCCAGCATTTT
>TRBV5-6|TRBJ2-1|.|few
CASRLGTGFYNEQFF
TGTGCCAGCAGATTGGGGACGGGGTTCTACAATGAGCAGTTCTTC
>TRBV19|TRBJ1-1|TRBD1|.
CASSTRTGRANTEAFF
TGTGCCAGTAGTACCCGGACAGGGCGGGCGAACACTGAAGCTTTCTTT
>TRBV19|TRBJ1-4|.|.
CASSRTVRNEKLFF
TGTGCCAGTAGTAGAACGGTACGCAATGAAAAACTGTTTTTT
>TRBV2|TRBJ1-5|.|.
CASQRGGEPQHF
TGTGCCAGCCAAAGGGGGGGTGAGCCCCAGCATTTT
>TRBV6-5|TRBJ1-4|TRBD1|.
CASGNRGGKLFF
TGTGCCAGCGGGAACAGGGGCGGAAAACTGTTTTTT
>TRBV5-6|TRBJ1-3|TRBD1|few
CASSLWGRGRNTIYF
TGTGCCAGCAGCTTGTGGGGCAGGGGGAGAAACACCATATATTTT
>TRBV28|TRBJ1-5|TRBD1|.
CASSSLLQGASNQPQHF
TGTGCCAGCAGTTCCCTTTTACAGGGGGCCAGCAATCAGCCCCAGCATTTT
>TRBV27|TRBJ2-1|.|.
CASSAGTPYNEQFF
TGTGCCAGCAGCGCCGGGACACCGTACAATGAGCAGTTCTTC
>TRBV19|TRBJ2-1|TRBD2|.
CASSISGRAGNEQFF
TGTGCCAGTAGTATAAGCGGGAGGGCCGGCAATGAGCAGTTCTTC
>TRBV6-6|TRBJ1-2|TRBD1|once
CASSTLGTGAGYTF
TGTGCCAGCAGCACGCTCGGGACAGGGGCTGGCTACACCTTC
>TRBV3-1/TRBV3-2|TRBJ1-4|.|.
CASSRMTRGNEKLFF
TGTGCCAGCAGCCGGATGACAAGGGGGAATGAAAAACTGTTTTTT
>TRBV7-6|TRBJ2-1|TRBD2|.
CASSPRGLAVNNEQFF
TGTGCCAGCAGCCCCAGGGGACTAGCGGTCAACAATGAGCAGTTCTTC
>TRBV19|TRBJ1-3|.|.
CASSIDSNSGNTIYF
TGTGCCAGTAGTATCGACTCTAACTCTGGAAACACCATATATTTT
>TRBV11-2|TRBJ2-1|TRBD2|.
CASRSPGGSIEQFF
TGTGCCAGCCGCTCCCCGGGAGGGTCTATTGAGCAGTTCTTC
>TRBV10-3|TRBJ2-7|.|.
CAISAAVEGAEQYF
TGTGCCATCAGTGCGGCCGTGGAGGGGGCCGAGCAGTACTTC
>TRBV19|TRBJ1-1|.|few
CASTGGFARVNTEAFF
TGTGCCAGTACCGGCGGGTTTGCGAGGGTTAACACTGAAGCTTTCTTT
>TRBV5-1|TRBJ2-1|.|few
CASSWSSLAGPKEQFF
TGCGCCAGCAGCTGGAGTAGTCTGGCGGGACCCAAAGAGCAGTTCTTC
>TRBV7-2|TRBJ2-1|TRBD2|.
CASSLGLAGGLNEQFF
TGTGCCAGCAGCTTAGGGTTAGCGGGAGGGCTAAATGAGCAGTTCTTC
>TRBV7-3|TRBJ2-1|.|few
CASSLDSYNEQFF
TGTGCCAGCAGCTTAGACAGCTACAATGAGCAGTTCTTC
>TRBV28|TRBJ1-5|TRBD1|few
CASSLKDWGQGPRPQHF
TGTGCCAGCAGTTTGAAGGATTGGGGACAGGGGCCTCGCCCCCAGCATTTT
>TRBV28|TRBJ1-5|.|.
CASSFGGNQPQHF
TGTGCCAGCAGTTTCGGCGGAAATCAGCCCCAGCATTTT
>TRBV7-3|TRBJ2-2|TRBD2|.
CASSSGGTGELFF
TGTGCCAGCAGCTCGGGAGGCACCGGGGAGCTGTTTTTT
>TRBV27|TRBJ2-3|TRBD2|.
CASFFRLAGVDTQYF
TGTGCCAGCTTTTTTCGACTAGCGGGAGTAGATACGCAGTATTTT
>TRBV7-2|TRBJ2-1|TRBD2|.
CASSLSSGKQFF
TGTGCCAGCAGCTTATCGAGCGGGAAACAGTTCTTC
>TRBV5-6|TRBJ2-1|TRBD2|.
CASSLDWGSGRGQNEQFF
TGTGCCAGCAGCTTGGACTGGGGGAGCGGGAGGGGGCAGAATGAGCAGTTCTTC
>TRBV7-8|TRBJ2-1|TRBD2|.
CASSLGLAGVNEQFF
TGTGCCAGCAGCTTAGGGCTAGCGGGAGTGAATGAGCAGTTCTTC